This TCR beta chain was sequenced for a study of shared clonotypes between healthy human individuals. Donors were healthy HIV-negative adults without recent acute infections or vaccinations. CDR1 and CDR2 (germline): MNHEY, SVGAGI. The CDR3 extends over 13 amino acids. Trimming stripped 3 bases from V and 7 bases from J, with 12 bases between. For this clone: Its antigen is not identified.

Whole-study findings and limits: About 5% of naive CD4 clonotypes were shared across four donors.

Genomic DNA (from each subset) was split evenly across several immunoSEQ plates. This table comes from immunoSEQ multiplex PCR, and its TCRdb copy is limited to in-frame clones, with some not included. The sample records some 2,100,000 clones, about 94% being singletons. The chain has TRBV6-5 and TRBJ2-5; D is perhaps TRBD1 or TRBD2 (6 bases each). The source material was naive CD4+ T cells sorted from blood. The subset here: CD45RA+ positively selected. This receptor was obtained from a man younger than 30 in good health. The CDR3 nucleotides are TGTGCCAGCAGTTATGGGGGGCGGGGGACCCAGTACTTC. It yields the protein CASSYGGRGTQYF.